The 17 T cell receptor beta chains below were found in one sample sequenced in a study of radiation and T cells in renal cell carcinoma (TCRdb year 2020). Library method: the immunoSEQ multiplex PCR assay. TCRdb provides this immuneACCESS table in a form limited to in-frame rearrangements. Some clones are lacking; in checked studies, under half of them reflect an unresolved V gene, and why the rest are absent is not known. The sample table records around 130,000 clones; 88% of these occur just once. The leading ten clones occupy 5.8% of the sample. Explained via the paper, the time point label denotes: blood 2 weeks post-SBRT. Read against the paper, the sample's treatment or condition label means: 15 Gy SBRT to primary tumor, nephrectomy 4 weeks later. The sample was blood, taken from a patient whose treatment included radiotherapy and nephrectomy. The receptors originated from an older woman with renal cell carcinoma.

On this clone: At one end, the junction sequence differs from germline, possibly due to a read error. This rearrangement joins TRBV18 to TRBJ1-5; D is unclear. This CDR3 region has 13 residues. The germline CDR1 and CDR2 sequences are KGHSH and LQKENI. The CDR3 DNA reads TGTGCCAGCTCACCGGACGTGTATCAGTCCCAGCATTTT. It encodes CASSPDVYQSQHF.

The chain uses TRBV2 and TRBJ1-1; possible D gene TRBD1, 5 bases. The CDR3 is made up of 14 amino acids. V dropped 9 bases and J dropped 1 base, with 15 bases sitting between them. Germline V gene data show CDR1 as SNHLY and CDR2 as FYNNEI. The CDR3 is CASRTSDWNTEAFF. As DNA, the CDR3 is TGTGCCAGTCGGACATCGGATTGGAACACTGAAGCTTTCTTT.

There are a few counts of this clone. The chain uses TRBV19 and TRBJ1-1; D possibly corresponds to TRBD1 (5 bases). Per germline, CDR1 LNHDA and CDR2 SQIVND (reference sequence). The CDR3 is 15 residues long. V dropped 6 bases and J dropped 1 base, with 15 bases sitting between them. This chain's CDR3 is CASRLSMGPNTEAFF. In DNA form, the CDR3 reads TGTGCCAGTAGGTTGTCGATGGGGCCGAACACTGAAGCTTTCTTT.

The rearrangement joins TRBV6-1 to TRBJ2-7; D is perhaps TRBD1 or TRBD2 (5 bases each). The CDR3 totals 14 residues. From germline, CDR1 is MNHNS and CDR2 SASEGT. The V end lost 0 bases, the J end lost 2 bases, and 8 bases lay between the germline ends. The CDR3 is CASSEAGGAYEQYF. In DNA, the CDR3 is TGTGCCAGCAGTGAAGCTGGGGGTGCCTACGAGCAGTACTTC.

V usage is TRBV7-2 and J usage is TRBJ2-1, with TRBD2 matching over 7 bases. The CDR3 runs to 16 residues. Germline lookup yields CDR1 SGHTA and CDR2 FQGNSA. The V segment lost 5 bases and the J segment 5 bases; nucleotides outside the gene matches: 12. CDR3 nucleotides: TGTGCCAGCAGCCTTAAGCCCAGGCGGGGGAACAATGAGCAGTTCTTC. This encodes CASSLKPRRGNNEQFF.

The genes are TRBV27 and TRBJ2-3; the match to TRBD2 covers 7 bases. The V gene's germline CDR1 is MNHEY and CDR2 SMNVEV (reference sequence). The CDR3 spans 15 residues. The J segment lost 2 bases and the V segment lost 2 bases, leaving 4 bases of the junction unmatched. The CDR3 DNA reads TGTGCCAGCAGTTTAGCGGGGGATTACACAGATACGCAGTATTTT. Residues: CASSLAGDYTDTQYF.

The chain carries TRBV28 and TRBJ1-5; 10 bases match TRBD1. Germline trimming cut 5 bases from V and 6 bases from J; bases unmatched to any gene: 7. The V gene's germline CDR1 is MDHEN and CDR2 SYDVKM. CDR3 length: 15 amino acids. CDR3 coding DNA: TGTGCCAGCAGTCGGGGACAGGGGATTGCTCAGCCCCAGCATTTT. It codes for CASSRGQGIAQPQHF.

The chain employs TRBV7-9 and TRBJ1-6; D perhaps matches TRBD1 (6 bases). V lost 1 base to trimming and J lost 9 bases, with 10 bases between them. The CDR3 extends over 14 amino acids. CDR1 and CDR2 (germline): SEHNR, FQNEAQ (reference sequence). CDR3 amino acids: CASSLEGGASPLHF. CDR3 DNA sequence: TGTGCCAGCAGCTTAGAGGGGGGTGCTTCACCCCTCCACTTT.

CDR3 coding DNA: TGCGCCAGCAGCTTACAGGGACCTAGCACAGATACGCAGTATTTT. Protein sequence: CASSLQGPSTDTQYF. V usage is TRBV5-1 and J usage is TRBJ2-3, with a weak D call TRBD1 (6 bases). V shed 2 bases and J shed 0 bases, with 10 bases lying between them. CDR3 size: 15 residues. Germline V gene lookup returns CDR1 SGHRS and CDR2 YFSETQ.

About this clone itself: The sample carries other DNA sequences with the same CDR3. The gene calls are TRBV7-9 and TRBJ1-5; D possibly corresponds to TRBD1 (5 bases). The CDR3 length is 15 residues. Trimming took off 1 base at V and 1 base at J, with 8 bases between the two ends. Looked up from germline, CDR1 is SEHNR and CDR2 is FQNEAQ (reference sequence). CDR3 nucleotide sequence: TGTGCCAGCAGCTTAGGAGGGGCCAGCAATCAGCCCCAGCATTTT. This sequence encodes CASSLGGASNQPQHF.

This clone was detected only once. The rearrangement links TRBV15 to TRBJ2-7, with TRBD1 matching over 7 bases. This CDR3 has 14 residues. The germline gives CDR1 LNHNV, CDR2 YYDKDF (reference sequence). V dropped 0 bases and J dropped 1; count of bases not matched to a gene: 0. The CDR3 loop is CATSREGQSYEQYF. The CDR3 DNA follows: TGTGCCACCAGCAGAGAGGGACAGTCCTACGAGCAGTACTTC.

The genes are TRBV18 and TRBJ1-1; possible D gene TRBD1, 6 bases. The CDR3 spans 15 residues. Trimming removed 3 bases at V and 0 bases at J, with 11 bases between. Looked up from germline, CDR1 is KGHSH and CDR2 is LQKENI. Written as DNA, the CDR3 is TGTGCCAGCTCACCGATACAGGGACTGAACACTGAAGCTTTCTTT. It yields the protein CASSPIQGLNTEAFF.

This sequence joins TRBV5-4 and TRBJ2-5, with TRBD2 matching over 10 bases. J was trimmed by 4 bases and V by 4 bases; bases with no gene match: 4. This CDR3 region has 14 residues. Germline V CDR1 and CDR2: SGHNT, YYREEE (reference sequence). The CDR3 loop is CASSVGTSAETQYF. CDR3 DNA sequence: TGTGCCAGCAGCGTAGGGACTAGCGCAGAGACCCAGTACTTC.

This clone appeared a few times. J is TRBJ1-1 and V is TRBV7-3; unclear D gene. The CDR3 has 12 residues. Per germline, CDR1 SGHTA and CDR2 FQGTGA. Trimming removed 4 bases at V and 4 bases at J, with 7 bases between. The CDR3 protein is CASSSQITEAFF. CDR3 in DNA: TGTGCCAGCAGCTCCCAGATCACTGAAGCTTTCTTT.

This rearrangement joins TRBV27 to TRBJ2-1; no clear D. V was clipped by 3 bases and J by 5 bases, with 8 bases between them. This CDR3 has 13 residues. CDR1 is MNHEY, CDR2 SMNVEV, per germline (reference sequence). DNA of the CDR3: TGTGCCAGCAGTTTGGCGTCAGACAATGAGCAGTTCTTC. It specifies CASSLASDNEQFF.

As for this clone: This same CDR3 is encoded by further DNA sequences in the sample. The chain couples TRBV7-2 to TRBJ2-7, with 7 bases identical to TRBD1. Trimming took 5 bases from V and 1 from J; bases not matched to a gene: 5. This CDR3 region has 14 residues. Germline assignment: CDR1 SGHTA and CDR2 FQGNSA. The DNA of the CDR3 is TGTGCCAGCAGCCGCGACAGGGCTTCCTACGAGCAGTACTTC. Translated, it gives CASSRDRASYEQYF. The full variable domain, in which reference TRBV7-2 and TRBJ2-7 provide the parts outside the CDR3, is GAGVSQSPSNKVTEKGKDVELRCDPISGHTALYWYRQSLGQGLEFLIYFQGNSAPDKSGLPSDRFSAERTGGSVSTLTIQRTQQEDSAVYLCASSRDRASYEQYFGPGTRLTVT.

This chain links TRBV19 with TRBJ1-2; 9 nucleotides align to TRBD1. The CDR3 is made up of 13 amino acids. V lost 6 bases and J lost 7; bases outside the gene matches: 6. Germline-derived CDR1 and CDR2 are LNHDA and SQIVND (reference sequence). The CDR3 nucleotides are TGTGCCAGTAGGGGACAGGGAACGGGTGGCTACACCTTC. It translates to CASRGQGTGGYTF.